This entry lists 27 T cell receptor beta chains sequenced from one sample in a study of type 1 regulatory T cells. Study results and limitations: Type 1 regulatory T cells had a more restricted TCR repertoire than non-type 1 regulatory T cells.

The antigens of these receptors remain unknown. TCRdb redid the calling of the reads with MiXCR, one entry per CDR3 protein. The sample has roughly 71,000 distinct CDR3 sequences, more than 20% seen once. Sequences were obtained from cultured type 1 regulatory T (Tr1) cells, either the whole culture or a sorted fraction (not recorded which). The origin of the receptors is a human donor in good health.

The gene calls are TRBV10-3 and TRBJ2-7, with TRBD2 as a possible D gene (5 bases). The CDR3 is 11 amino acids. Germline V gene data show CDR1 as ENHRY and CDR2 as SYGVKD. The DNA for the CDR3 is TGTGCTACGGCGGAGGACCACGAGCAGTACTTC. This gives the protein CATAEDHEQYF.

This rearrangement joins TRBV5-1 to TRBJ2-1; 7 positions match TRBD1. The V gene end was trimmed by 5 bases and the J gene end by 7 bases; junction bases not matched to a gene: 6. The V gene's germline CDR1 is SGHRS and CDR2 YFSETQ. There are 13 residues in the CDR3. This CDR3 is CASSFNRGNEQFF. CDR3 bases: TGCGCCAGCAGTTTTAACAGGGGTAATGAGCAGTTCTTC.

The CDR3 DNA reads TGTGCCAGCTCGGCTCCAGGGGCGGCTGGAAACACCATATATTTT. Its translation: CASSAPGAAGNTIYF. The gene calls are TRBV18 and TRBJ1-3, with D perhaps matching TRBD1 (6 bases). Looked up from germline, CDR1 is KGHSH and CDR2 is LQKENI. This CDR3 has 15 amino acids. The V end was cut by 6 bases, the J end by 2 bases, with 14 bases between. Supplemented by reference TRBV18 and TRBJ1-3, the full variable domain reads NAGVMQNPRHLVRRRGQEARLRCSPMKGHSHVYWYRQLPEEGLKFMVYLQKENIIDESGMPKERFSAEFPKEGPSILRIQQVVRGDSAAYFCASSAPGAAGNTIYFGEGSWLTVV.

J is TRBJ2-1 and V is TRBV11-2; 8 positions agree with TRBD1. J was trimmed by 0 bases and V by 5 bases; bases with no gene match: 9. Germline loops: CDR1 SGHAT, CDR2 FQNNGV. The CDR3 has 17 amino acids. As DNA, the CDR3 is TGTGCCAGCAGCCCCCCGACAGGGGAGAGCTCCTACAATGAGCAGTTCTTC. As protein: CASSPPTGESSYNEQFF. The variable domain in full, completed from reference TRBV11-2 and TRBJ2-1, reads EAGVAQSPRYKIIEKRQSVAFWCNPISGHATLYWYQQILGQGPKLLIQFQNNGVVDDSQLPKDRFSAERLKGVDSTLKIQPAKLEDSAVYLCASSPPTGESSYNEQFFGPGTRLTVL.

The sample holds a few counts of this clonotype. The chain couples TRBV6-5 to TRBJ2-7; 7 bases are shared with TRBD2. Losses at the gene ends were 1 base for V and 4 bases for J; bases not matched to a gene: 4. This CDR3 comprises 14 residues. Germline V lookup: CDR1 MNHEY, CDR2 SVGAGI. The CDR3 spells CASSYLGGPYEQYF. The CDR3 region has the DNA TGTGCCAGCAGTTACTTGGGAGGGCCGTACGAGCAGTACTTC.

The chain has TRBV5-1 and TRBJ2-2; D may be TRBD1 (6 bases). CDR1 is SGHRS, CDR2 YFSETQ, per germline. V lost 2 bases, J lost 5 bases, and 10 bases lay in between. The CDR3 has 14 residues. The CDR3 region is CASSLKQGTGELFF. The CDR3, as DNA: TGCGCCAGCAGCTTAAAACAGGGAACCGGGGAGCTGTTTTTT.

This chain uses TRBV18 with TRBJ1-2; maybe TRBD1 (5 bases). The V gene lost 6 bases and the J gene lost 2 bases, with 10 bases spanning the gap. The CDR3 loop spans 13 amino acids. In germline, CDR1 is KGHSH, CDR2 LQKENI. The CDR3 is CASSGQLNYGYTF. The CDR3 DNA sequence: TGTGCCAGCTCGGGGCAACTCAACTATGGCTACACCTTC.

The rearrangement joins TRBV5-1 to TRBJ2-7, with D possibly being TRBD1 or TRBD2 (6 bases each). The CDR3 is 15 residues long. Trimming cost V 0 bases and J 3 bases, with 13 bases left between them. Looked up from germline, CDR1 is SGHRS and CDR2 is YFSETQ. The CDR3: CASSLVRGRGYEQYF. The CDR3 nucleotides are TGCGCCAGCAGCTTGGTACGGGGGCGCGGCTACGAGCAGTACTTC. Full variable domain (outside the CDR3, taken from reference TRBV5-1 and TRBJ2-7): KAGVTQTPRYLIKTRGQQVTLSCSPISGHRSVSWYQQTPGQGLQFLFEYFSETQRNKGNFPGRFSGRQFSNSRSEMNVSTLELGDSALYLCASSLVRGRGYEQYFGPGTRLTVT.

This clonotype turned up a few times. The CDR3 loop reads CAISESDGSNSGANVLTF. The CDR3 DNA follows: TGTGCCATCAGTGAGTCGGACGGGTCAAACTCTGGGGCCAACGTCCTGACTTTC. The chain recombines TRBV10-3 with TRBJ2-6; unclear D gene. CDR1 and CDR2 from the germline V gene are ENHRY and SYGVKD. V dropped 0 bases and J dropped 0 bases, with 12 bases sitting between them. CDR3 length equals 18 residues.

The genes are TRBV18 and TRBJ1-1, with D possibly being TRBD1 (6 bases). The CDR3 totals 14 residues. Trimming cost V 6 bases and J 1 base, with 12 bases left between them. The germline CDR1 and CDR2 sequences are KGHSH and LQKENI. The CDR3 loop reads CASSSQGPNTEAFF. DNA for the CDR3: TGTGCCAGCTCGTCACAGGGACCGAACACTGAAGCTTTCTTT.

The rearrangement links TRBV10-3 to TRBJ1-3; the D gene is possibly TRBD1 (5 bases). Trimming removed 11 bases from V and 7 bases from J, with 12 bases in between. Germline CDR1 and CDR2: ENHRY and SYGVKD. The CDR3 has 11 amino acids. CDR3 protein: CASAGFNTIYF. CDR3 coding DNA: TGTGCCTCCGCAGGGTTTAACACCATATATTTT.

The genes are TRBV20-1 and TRBJ1-5; 11 bases map to TRBD1. The CDR3 sequence is 17 residues long. CDR1 DFQATT and CDR2 SNEGSKA come from the germline V gene (reference sequence). Trimming removed 6 bases from V and 0 bases from J; junction bases left unmatched: 10. The CDR3 spells CSATGTGGTYSNQPQHF. The DNA for the CDR3 is TGCAGTGCGACCGGGACAGGGGGAACTTATAGCAATCAGCCCCAGCATTTT.

The chain combines TRBV20-1 with TRBJ2-3; either TRBD1 or TRBD2 may fit D (5 bases each). There are 15 residues in the CDR3. Germline loops: CDR1 DFQATT, CDR2 SNEGSKA (reference sequence). V was trimmed by 1 base and J by 2 bases, leaving 13 bases between them. CDR3 in DNA: TGCAGTGCTAGAGCCCCACGGGGCTACACAGATACGCAGTATTTT. It translates to CSARAPRGYTDTQYF.

This clonotype was observed a handful of times. V and J are TRBV5-1 and TRBJ2-2; perhaps D is TRBD1 or TRBD2 (5 bases each). The germline gives CDR1 SGHRS, CDR2 YFSETQ. CDR3 size: 14 residues. The ends were cut back, 10 bases at V and 4 bases at J, with 17 bases in the middle. In DNA form, the CDR3 reads TGCGCCTCGGCCGGGACGGGATTCACCGGGGAGCTGTTTTTT. Protein: CASAGTGFTGELFF. Full variable domain (missing parts from reference TRBV5-1 and TRBJ2-2): KAGVTQTPRYLIKTRGQQVTLSCSPISGHRSVSWYQQTPGQGLQFLFEYFSETQRNKGNFPGRFSGRQFSNSRSEMNVSTLELGDSALYLCASAGTGFTGELFFGEGSRLTVL.

This clonotype was counted only a few times. V and J are TRBV5-1 and TRBJ2-7; perhaps TRBD2 as D (6 bases). V was cut by 5 bases and J by 3 bases, with 12 bases left in between. The CDR3 runs 13 residues. Per the germline V gene, CDR1 is SGHRS and CDR2 is YFSETQ. The CDR3 sequence is CASSQRADYEQYF. The CDR3 DNA is TGCGCCAGCAGTCAGCGGGCTGACTACGAGCAGTACTTC.

This sequence joins TRBV12-2 and TRBJ2-2; the D call of TRBD1 is as the table states it, not checked on the DNA. TRBV12-2 is assigned pseudogene status. This CDR3 region has 17 residues. The CDR3 reads CASRLAGGQTNTGELFF. The CDR3 region has the DNA TGTGCAAGTCGCTTAGCGGGGGGACAGACGAACACCGGGGAGCTGTTTTTT.

The genes are TRBV7-2 and TRBJ2-7; TRBD2 is a possible D gene (6 bases). The CDR3 is 15 residues long. V dropped 5 bases and J dropped 0 bases, with 14 bases sitting between them. CDR1 is SGHTA, CDR2 FQGNSA, per germline. The CDR3 sequence: CASSREAFSSYEQYF. CDR3 DNA sequence: TGTGCCAGCAGCAGGGAGGCTTTTAGCTCCTACGAGCAGTACTTC.

The CDR3 nucleotides are TGTGCCAGCTCACGCCCTACGAGACTAGCGGGTACCGATGAGCAGTTCTTC. Protein: CASSRPTRLAGTDEQFF. The rearrangement joins TRBV18 to TRBJ2-1, with 10 bases matching TRBD2. This CDR3 region has 17 residues. Trimming at V came to 4 bases and at J to 8 bases, leaving 14 bases not matched to a gene. Per germline, CDR1 KGHSH and CDR2 LQKENI.

This chain links TRBV24-1 with TRBJ2-2; D gene unclear. Germline V gene sequence: CDR1 KGHDR, CDR2 SFDVKD. CDR3 length: 13 amino acids. V lost 1 base and J 4 bases, leaving 3 bases between the germline ends. In nucleotides, the CDR3 is TGTGCCACCAGTGATTTCTTCACCGGGGAGCTGTTTTTT. It yields the protein CATSDFFTGELFF.

The V and J genes are TRBV7-8 and TRBJ1-2; 11 bases fit TRBD1. CDR3 size: 17 residues. The germline V gene has CDR1 SGHVS and CDR2 FQNEAQ. J lost 4 bases, V lost 4 bases, and 11 bases had no gene match. This CDR3 is CASSSRTGGVSSYGYTF. Written as DNA, the CDR3 is TGTGCCAGCAGCTCCCGGACAGGGGGCGTTAGCTCCTATGGCTACACCTTC.

The table lists this clonotype with many counts. The rearrangement uses TRBV5-1 and TRBJ2-1; 8 bases map to TRBD2. V lost 4 bases to trimming and J lost 6 bases; unmatched junction nucleotides: 9. The CDR3 spans 15 residues. Germline V gene sequence: CDR1 SGHRS, CDR2 YFSETQ. The CDR3 reads CASSRGGSSVNEQFF. CDR3 nucleotides: TGCGCCAGCAGCCGGGGGGGTTCATCTGTCAATGAGCAGTTCTTC.

The rearrangement uses TRBV12-3 or TRBV12-4 and TRBJ1-1, with D tentatively TRBD1 (6 bases). This CDR3 has 14 residues. V was shortened by 5 bases and J by 4 bases, with 14 bases between the two germline ends. The CDR3: CASSRPTGFTEAFF. The CDR3 coding sequence is TGTGCCAGCAGTCGACCAACAGGGTTCACTGAAGCTTTCTTT.

This clonotype was observed a few times. This chain joins TRBV6-6 and TRBJ2-1; D possibly corresponds to TRBD2 (6 bases). Trimming removed 0 bases from V and 5 bases from J, with 8 bases in between. Germline-derived CDR1 and CDR2 are MNHNY and SVGAGI (reference sequence). The CDR3 totals 14 residues. In DNA, the CDR3 is TGTGCCAGCAGTTACTCGGGACTCAACAATGAGCAGTTCTTC. Amino acid sequence: CASSYSGLNNEQFF.

The genes are TRBV4-1 and TRBJ2-5; 9 nucleotides agree with TRBD2. This CDR3 is built from 15 residues. Germline CDR1 reads MGHRA; CDR2 reads YSYEKL. The trim removed 0 bases at V and 5 bases at J, leaving 4 bases unmatched. The CDR3 region is CASSQEGTSRETQYF. In DNA, the CDR3 is TGCGCCAGCAGCCAAGAAGGGACTAGCAGGGAGACCCAGTACTTC.

Within the sample, this clonotype is medium-sized. In DNA form, the CDR3 reads TGCAGTGCCTCACCCCCCGGGACTAGCGGGAGCTCCTACAATGAGCAGTTCTTC. Protein sequence: CSASPPGTSGSSYNEQFF. This chain links TRBV20-1 with TRBJ2-1, with 14 bases identical to TRBD2. The CDR3 has 18 amino acids. The germline V gene has CDR1 DFQATT and CDR2 SNEGSKA (reference sequence). The V segment lost 6 bases and the J segment 0 bases; nucleotides outside the gene matches: 10.

By sample fraction, this clonotype is medium-sized. The chain has TRBV5-1 and TRBJ2-1, with TRBD2 identical over 8 bases. Germline V CDR1 and CDR2: SGHRS, YFSETQ. V dropped 1 base and J dropped 13; count of bases not matched to a gene: 4. The CDR3 length is 12 residues. The CDR3 loop is CASSLLSGTQFF. CDR3 DNA: TGCGCCAGCAGCTTGCTTAGCGGGACTCAGTTCTTC.

The table lists this clonotype with a few counts. The gene calls are TRBV3-1 and TRBJ2-7; D possibly corresponds to TRBD1 (5 bases). V lost 0 bases to trimming and J lost 5 bases, with 14 bases between them. Germline assignment: CDR1 LGHDT and CDR2 YNNKEL (reference sequence). There are 15 residues in the CDR3. The CDR3 sequence: CASSQDLGRAHEQYF. CDR3 in DNA: TGTGCCAGCAGCCAAGATCTCGGCAGGGCACACGAGCAGTACTTC.